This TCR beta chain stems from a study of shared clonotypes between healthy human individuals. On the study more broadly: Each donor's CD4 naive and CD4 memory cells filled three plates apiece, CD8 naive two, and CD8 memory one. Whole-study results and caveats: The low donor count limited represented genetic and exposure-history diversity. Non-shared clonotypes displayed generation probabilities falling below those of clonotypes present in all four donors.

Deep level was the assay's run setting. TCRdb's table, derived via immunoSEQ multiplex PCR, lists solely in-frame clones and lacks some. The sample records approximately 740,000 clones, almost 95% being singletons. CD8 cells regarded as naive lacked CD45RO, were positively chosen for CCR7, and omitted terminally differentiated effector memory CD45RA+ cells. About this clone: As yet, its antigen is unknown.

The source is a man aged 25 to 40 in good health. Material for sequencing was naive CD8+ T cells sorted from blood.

This chain's CDR3 is CAWSSGRELFF. DNA of the CDR3: TGTGCCTGGAGTAGCGGGAGGGAGCTGTTTTTT. J is TRBJ2-2 and V is TRBV30; TRBD2 aligns across 7 bases. J lost 9 bases, V lost 2 bases, and 0 bases had no gene match. CDR1 is GTSNPN and CDR2 is SVGIG in the germline V gene (reference sequence). The CDR3 has 11 amino acids.